This T cell receptor beta chain was profiled in a study of T cell clonotyping in hematopoietic cell transplantation. This CDR3 spans 11 amino acids. The V end lost 5 bases, the J end lost 3 bases, and 5 bases lay between the germline ends. The V gene's germline CDR1 is MNHNY and CDR2 SVGAGI (reference sequence). Only in-frame clones appear in the TCRdb table, and some are missing; sequencing was by immunoSEQ multiplex PCR. This sample has about 21,000 clones, with about 90% found just once. Noted time point: recipient sample about 28 days before transplant, after cytoreduction. The rearrangement links TRBV6-6 to TRBJ2-7; D is ambiguous. Sequenced here: peripheral blood mononuclear cells, sampled before stem cell transplant. This TCR was recovered from a man between 18 and 35 years old with biphenotypic leukemia. Some clones in this sample may be carry-over from other donors' samples. DNA of the CDR3: TGTGCCAGCAGTGCACGCTACGAGCAGTACTTC. This translates into CASSARYEQYF.